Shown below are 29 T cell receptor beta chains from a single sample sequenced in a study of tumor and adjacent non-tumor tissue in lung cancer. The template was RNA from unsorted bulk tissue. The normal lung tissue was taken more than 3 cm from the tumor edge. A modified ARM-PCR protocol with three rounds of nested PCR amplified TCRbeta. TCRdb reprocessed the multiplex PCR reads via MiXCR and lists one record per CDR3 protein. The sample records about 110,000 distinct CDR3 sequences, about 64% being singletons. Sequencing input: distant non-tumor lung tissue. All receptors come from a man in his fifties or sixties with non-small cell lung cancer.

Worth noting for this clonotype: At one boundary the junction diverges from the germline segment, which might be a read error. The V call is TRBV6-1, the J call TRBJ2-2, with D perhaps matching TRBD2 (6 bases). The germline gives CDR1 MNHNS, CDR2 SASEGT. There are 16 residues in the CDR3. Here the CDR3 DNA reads TGTGCCAGCAGCTGGAGGAGGCGCGCCCTCACCGGGGAGGTGTTTTTT. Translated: CASSWRRRALTGEVFF.

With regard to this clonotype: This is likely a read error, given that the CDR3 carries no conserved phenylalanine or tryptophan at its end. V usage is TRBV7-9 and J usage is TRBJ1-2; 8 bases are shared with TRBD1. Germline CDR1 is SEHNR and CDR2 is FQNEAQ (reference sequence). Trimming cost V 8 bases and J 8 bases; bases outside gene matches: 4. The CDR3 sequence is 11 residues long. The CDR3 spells CASGQGEGYTL. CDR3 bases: TGTGCCAGCGGACAGGGCGAGGGCTACACCCTC.

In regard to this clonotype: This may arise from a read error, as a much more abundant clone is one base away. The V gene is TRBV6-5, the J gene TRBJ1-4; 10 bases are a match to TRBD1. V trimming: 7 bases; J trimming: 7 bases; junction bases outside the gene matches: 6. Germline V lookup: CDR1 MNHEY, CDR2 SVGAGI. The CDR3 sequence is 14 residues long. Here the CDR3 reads CASTGTGDIEKLFF. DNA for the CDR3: TGTGCCAGCACCGGGACAGGGGATATTGAAAAACTGTTTTTT.

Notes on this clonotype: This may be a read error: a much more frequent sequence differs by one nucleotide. The CDR3: CASSLREGQWTVELFF. CDR3 DNA sequence: TGTGCCAGCAGCTTACGAGAGGGACAGTGGACCGTGGAGCTGTTTTTT. The rearrangement links TRBV7-9 to TRBJ2-2; 7 bases align to TRBD1. The CDR3 sequence is 16 residues long. Germline assignment: CDR1 SEHNR and CDR2 FQNEAQ (reference sequence).

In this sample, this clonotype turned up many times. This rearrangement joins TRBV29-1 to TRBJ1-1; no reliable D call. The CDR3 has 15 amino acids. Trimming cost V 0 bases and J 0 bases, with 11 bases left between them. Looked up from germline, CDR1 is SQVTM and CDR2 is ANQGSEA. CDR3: CSVEDGEVLNTEAFF. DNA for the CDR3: TGCAGCGTTGAAGACGGTGAGGTTTTGAACACTGAAGCTTTCTTT. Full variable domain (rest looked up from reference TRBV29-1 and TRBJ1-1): SAVISQKPSRDICQRGTSLTIQCQVDSQVTMMFWYRQQPGQSLTLIATANQGSEATYESGFVIDKFPISRPNLTFSTLTVSNMSPEDSSIYLCSVEDGEVLNTEAFFGQGTRLTVV.

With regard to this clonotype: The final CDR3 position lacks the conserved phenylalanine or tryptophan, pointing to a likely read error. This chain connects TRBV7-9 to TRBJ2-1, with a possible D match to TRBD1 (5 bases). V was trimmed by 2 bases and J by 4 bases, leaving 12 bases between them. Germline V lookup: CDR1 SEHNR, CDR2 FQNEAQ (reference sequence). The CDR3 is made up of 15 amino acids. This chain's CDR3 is CASSLRQGLYNEQFS. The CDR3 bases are TGTGCCAGCAGCTTAAGGCAGGGCCTATACAATGAGCAGTTCTCC.

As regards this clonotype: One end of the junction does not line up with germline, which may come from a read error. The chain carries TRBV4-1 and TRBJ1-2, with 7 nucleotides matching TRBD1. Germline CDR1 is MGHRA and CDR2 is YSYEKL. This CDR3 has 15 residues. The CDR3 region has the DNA TGTGCCAGCAGCCAAGCTCCAACAGGGGCTTATGGCTACGCCTTC. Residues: CASSQAPTGAYGYAF.

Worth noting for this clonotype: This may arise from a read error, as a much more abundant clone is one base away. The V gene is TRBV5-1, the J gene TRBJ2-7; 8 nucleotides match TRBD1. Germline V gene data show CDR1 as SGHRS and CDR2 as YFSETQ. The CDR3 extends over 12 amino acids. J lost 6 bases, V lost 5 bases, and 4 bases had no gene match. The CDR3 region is CASRTGDGEQYF. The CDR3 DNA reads TGCGCCAGCAGGACAGGGGACGGCGAGCAGTACTTC.

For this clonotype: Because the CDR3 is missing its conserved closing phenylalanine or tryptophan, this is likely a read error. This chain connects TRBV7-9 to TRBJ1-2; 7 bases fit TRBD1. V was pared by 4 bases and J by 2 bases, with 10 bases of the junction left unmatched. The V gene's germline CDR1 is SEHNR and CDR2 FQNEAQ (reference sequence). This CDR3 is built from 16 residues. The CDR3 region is CASSSGTEYTNYGYTY. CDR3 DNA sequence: TGTGCCAGCAGCTCGGGGACAGAGTACACGAACTATGGCTACACCTAC.

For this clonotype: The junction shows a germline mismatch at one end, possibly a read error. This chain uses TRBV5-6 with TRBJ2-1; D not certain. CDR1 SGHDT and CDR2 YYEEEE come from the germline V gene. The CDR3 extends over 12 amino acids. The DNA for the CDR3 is TGTGTCAGCAGCTCCCTGTGCGTTGAGCAGTTCTTC. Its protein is CVSSSLCVEQFF.

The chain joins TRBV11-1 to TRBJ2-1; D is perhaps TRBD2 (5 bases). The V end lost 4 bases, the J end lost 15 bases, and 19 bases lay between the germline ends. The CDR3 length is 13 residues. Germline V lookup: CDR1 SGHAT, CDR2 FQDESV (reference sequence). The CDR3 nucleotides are TGTGCCAGCAGCTCTTTCCAACTTGGGGAGACGTTCTTC. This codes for CASSSFQLGETFF.

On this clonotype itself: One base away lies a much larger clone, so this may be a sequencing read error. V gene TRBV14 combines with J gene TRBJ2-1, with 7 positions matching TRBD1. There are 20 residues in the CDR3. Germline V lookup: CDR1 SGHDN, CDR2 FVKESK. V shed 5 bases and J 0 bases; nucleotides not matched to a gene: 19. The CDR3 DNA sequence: TGTGCCAGCAGCTCCGGAGGTCCCGGGACAGACAGTAGCTCCTACAATGAGCAGTTCTTC. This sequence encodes CASSSGGPGTDSSSYNEQFF. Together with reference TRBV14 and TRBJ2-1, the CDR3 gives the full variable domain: EAGVTQFPSHSVIEKGQTVTLRCDPISGHDNLYWYRRVMGKEIKFLLHFVKESKQDESGMPNNRFLAERTGGTYSTLKVQPAELEDSGVYFCASSSGGPGTDSSSYNEQFFGPGTRLTVL.

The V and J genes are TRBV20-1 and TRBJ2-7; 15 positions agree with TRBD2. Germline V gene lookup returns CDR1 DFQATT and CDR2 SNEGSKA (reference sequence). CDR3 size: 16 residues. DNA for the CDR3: TGCAATGCTAGCGGGACTAGCGGGAGGTTGATAAACGAGCAGTACGTC. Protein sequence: CNASGTSGRLINEQYV.

This CDR3 reads CASSLLSGGSNEQFF. CDR3 coding DNA: TGCGCCAGCAGCTTGCTGAGCGGGGGGTCCAATGAGCAGTTCTTC. J is TRBJ2-1 and V is TRBV5-1; 9 bases align to TRBD2. The length of the CDR3 is 15 residues. Per the germline V gene, CDR1 is SGHRS and CDR2 is YFSETQ. Unmatched junction bases numbered 5, after V lost 1 base and J lost 6 bases. Full variable domain (missing parts from reference TRBV5-1 and TRBJ2-1): KAGVTQTPRYLIKTRGQQVTLSCSPISGHRSVSWYQQTPGQGLQFLFEYFSETQRNKGNFPGRFSGRQFSNSRSEMNVSTLELGDSALYLCASSLLSGGSNEQFFGPGTRLTVL.

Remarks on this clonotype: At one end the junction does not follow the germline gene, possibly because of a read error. CDR3 sequence (DNA): TGTGCCAGCAGTTTTAGGGAGAACAATCAGCCCCATCATTTT. Its translation: CASSFRENNQPHHF. V and J are TRBV28 and TRBJ1-5, with D uncertain. The CDR3 is 14 amino acids. Germline CDR1 is MDHEN and CDR2 is SYDVKM. Full variable domain (outside the CDR3, taken from reference TRBV28 and TRBJ1-5): DVKVTQSSRYLVKRTGEKVFLECVQDMDHENMFWYRQDPGLGLRLIYFSYDVKMKEKGDIPEGYSVSREKKERFSLILESASTNQTSMYLCASSFRENNQPHHFGDGTRLSIL.

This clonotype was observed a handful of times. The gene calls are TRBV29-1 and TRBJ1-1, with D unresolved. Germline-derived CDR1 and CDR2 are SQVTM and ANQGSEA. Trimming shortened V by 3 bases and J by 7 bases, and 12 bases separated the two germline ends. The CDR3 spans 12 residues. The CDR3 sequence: CSVDSRPGEAFF. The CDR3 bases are TGCAGCGTTGACAGTCGACCAGGTGAAGCTTTCTTT.

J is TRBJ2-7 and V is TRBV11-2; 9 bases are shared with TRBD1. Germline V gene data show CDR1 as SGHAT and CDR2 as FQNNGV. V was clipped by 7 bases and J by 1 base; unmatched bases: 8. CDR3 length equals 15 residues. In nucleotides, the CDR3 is TGTGCCAGCACCATCGTACAGGGGGCTTCCTACGAGCAGTACTTC. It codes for CASTIVQGASYEQYF.

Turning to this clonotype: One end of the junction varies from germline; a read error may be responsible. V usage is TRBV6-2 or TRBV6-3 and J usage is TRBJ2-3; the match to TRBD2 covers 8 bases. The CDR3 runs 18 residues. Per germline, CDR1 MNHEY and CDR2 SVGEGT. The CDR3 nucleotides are TGTGCCACCAGTCACTCAGCCCAGGTGACGGGAGGGCGGTATACGCAGTATTTT. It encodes CATSHSAQVTGGRYTQYF.

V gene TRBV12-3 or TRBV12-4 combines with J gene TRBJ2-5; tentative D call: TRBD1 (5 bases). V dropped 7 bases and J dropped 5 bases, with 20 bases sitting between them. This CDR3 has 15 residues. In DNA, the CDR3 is TGTGCCAGCATTTCCATCGACAGAACCCCCGAGACCCAGTACTTC. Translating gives CASISIDRTPETQYF.

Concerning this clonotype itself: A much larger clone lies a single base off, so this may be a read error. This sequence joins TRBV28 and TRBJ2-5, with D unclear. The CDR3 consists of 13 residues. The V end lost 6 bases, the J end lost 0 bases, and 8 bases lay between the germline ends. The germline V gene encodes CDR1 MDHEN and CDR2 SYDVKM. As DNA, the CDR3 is TGTGCCAGCAGACTGACTTACCAAGAGACCCAGTACTTC. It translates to CASRLTYQETQYF.

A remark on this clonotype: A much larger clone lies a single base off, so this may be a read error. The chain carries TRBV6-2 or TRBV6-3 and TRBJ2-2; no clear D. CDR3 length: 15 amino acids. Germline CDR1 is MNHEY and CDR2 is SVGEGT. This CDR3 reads CVSRRLSNRPGELFF. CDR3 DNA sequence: TGTGTCAGCAGAAGACTGTCAAACCGCCCCGGGGAGCTGTTTTTT.

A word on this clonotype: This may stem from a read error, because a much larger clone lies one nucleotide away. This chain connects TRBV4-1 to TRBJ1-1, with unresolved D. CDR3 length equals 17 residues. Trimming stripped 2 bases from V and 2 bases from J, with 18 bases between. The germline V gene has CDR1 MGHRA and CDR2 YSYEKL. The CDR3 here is CASSQNDKGWTNTEAFF. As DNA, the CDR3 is TGCGCCAGCAGCCAAAACGACAAGGGATGGACCAACACTGAAGCTTTCTTT.

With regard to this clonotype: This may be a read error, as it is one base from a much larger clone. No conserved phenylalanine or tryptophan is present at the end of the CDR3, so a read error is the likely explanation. Written as DNA, the CDR3 is TGCAGTGCTAACTACAGGGGAGGAGAGACCCAGTACTTA. Its translation is CSANYRGGETQYL. V gene TRBV20-1 combines with J gene TRBJ2-5, with D perhaps TRBD1 (7 bases). Per germline, CDR1 DFQATT and CDR2 SNEGSKA (reference sequence). The CDR3 has 13 residues. With 4 bases removed from V and 4 bases from J, the gap between germline ends came to 13 bases.

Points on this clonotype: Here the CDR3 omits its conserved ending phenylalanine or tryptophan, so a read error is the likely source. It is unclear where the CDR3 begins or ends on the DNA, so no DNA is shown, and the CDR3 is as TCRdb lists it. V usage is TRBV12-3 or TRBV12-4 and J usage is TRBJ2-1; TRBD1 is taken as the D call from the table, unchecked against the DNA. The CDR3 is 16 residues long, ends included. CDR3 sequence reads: CASTTSGRYYYNEHFL.

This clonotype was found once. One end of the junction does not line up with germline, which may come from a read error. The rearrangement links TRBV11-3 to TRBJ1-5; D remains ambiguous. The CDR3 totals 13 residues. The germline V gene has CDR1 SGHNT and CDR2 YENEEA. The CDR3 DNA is TGTGTCAGCAGCTTAGCGGAAAATCAGCCCCTGCATTTT. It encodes CVSSLAENQPLHF.

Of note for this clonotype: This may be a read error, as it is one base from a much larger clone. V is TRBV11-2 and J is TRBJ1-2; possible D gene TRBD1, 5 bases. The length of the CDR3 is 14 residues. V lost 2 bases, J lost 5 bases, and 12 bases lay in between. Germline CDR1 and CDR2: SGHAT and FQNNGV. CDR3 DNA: TGTGCCAGCAGCTTATTGACAGCGATATATGGCTACACCTTC. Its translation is CASSLLTAIYGYTF.

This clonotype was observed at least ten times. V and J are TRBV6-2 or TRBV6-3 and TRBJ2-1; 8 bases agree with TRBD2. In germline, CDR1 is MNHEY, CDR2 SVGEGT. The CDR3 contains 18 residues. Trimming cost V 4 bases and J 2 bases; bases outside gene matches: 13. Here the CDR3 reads CASSSLGRLAGTYNEQFF. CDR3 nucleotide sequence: TGTGCCAGCAGTTCTCTGGGGCGCTTAGCGGGGACCTACAATGAGCAGTTCTTC.

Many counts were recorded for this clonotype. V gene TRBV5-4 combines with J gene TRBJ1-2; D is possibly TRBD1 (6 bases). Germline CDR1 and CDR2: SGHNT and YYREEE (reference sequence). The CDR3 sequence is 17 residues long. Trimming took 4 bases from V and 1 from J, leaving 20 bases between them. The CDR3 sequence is CASSKPVTGRDNYGYTF. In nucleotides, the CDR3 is TGTGCCAGCAGCAAACCCGTTACAGGGAGAGATAACTATGGCTACACCTTC.

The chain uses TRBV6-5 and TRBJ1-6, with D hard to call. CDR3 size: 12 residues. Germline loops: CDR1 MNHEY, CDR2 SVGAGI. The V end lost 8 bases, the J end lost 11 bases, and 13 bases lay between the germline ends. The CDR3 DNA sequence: TGTGCCAGCCCTTACCCGCCTACACCCCTCCACTTT. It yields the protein CASPYPPTPLHF.